The 15 T cell receptor beta chains listed next were all sequenced from one sample in a study of CD8 T cells in ankylosing spondylitis. TCRdb ran MiXCR on the 5' RACE reads and lists one entry per CDR3 protein. The sample yields roughly 150,000 distinct CDR3 sequences, around a tenth seen once. Sequencing was performed on blood, either unsorted or a sorted T cell fraction (not recorded which). The receptors were sampled from a female donor with ankylosing spondylitis or in good health (not recorded which).

This clonotype was counted between two and nine times. This chain uses TRBV30 with TRBJ1-2; unclear D gene. This CDR3 contains 11 residues. CDR1 GTSNPN and CDR2 SVGIG come from the germline V gene (reference sequence). V was pared by 1 base and J by 3 bases, with 3 bases between. The CDR3 loop is CAWSGYYGYTF. CDR3 sequence (DNA): TGTGCCTGGAGTGGTTACTATGGCTACACCTTC.

The table lists this clonotype with many counts. The rearrangement joins TRBV7-9 to TRBJ1-1; D unclear. CDR3 length: 13 amino acids. V lost 3 bases to trimming and J lost 0 bases, with 5 bases between them. Germline V gene lookup returns CDR1 SEHNR and CDR2 FQNEAQ (reference sequence). CDR3: CASSLALNTEAFF. Here the CDR3 DNA reads TGTGCCAGCAGCTTGGCACTGAACACTGAAGCTTTCTTT.

This clonotype came up a few times. The J gene is TRBJ2-7, the V gene TRBV24-1; 7 bases match TRBD1. The V and J ends lost 4 bases and 0 bases, in that order; junction bases with no gene match: 11. The CDR3 runs 17 residues. CDR1 is KGHDR and CDR2 is SFDVKD in the germline V gene. CDR3 nucleotide sequence: TGTGCCACCAGTGACCTACAGGGGTCTAAAACCTCCTACGAGCAGTACTTC. It specifies CATSDLQGSKTSYEQYF.

This chain links TRBV13 with TRBJ2-3; 8 bases map to TRBD1. Germline lookup yields CDR1 PRHDT and CDR2 FYEKMQ (reference sequence). J gave up 4 bases and V 4 bases, and 1 base lay outside the gene matches. The CDR3 is made up of 13 amino acids. The CDR3 here is CASSSGQADTQYF. The CDR3 DNA reads as TGTGCCAGCAGCTCGGGACAGGCAGATACGCAGTATTTT. Together with reference TRBV13 and TRBJ2-3, the CDR3 gives the full variable domain: AAGVIQSPRHLIKEKRETATLKCYPIPRHDTVYWYQQGPGQDPQFLISFYEKMQSDKGSIPDRFSAQQFSDYHSELNMSSLELGDSALYFCASSSGQADTQYFGPGTRLTVL.

The chain joins TRBV9 to TRBJ2-3; no reliable D call. V dropped 4 bases and J dropped 0 bases, with 6 bases sitting between them. The CDR3 extends over 13 amino acids. Per the germline V gene, CDR1 is SGDLS and CDR2 is YYNGEE. The CDR3 loop is CASSKSSTDTQYF. The CDR3 nucleotides read TGTGCCAGCAGCAAGAGTAGCACAGATACGCAGTATTTT.

This clonotype was recorded many times. The V and J genes are TRBV12-3 or TRBV12-4 and TRBJ2-7; no firm D call. The CDR3 has 11 amino acids. Trimming shortened V by 11 bases and J by 1 base, and 9 bases separated the two germline ends. The CDR3 sequence: CACGNSYEQYF. The DNA for the CDR3 is TGTGCCTGTGGGAATTCCTACGAGCAGTACTTC.

J is TRBJ2-5 and V is TRBV21-1; the table's D call, TRBD1, was not checked against the DNA. TRBV21-1 is a documented pseudogene. This CDR3 has 16 amino acids. The CDR3 nucleotides are TGTGCCAGCAGCAAAGCGGGCAGGGGGCGACAAGAGACCCAGTACTTC. Residues: CASSKAGRGRQETQYF.

In DNA form, the CDR3 reads TGTGCCAGCAGCTTTCGGAGGGAGCAGTACTTC. Translating gives CASSFRREQYF. The gene calls are TRBV11-2 and TRBJ2-7; possibly TRBD2 for D (5 bases). There are 11 residues in the CDR3. Germline V gene data show CDR1 as SGHAT and CDR2 as FQNNGV. Trimming shortened V by 3 bases and J by 7 bases, and 7 bases separated the two germline ends.

The table lists this clonotype with many counts. This chain joins TRBV12-3 or TRBV12-4 and TRBJ1-1; the D gene is possibly TRBD1 (5 bases). V lost 8 bases to trimming and J lost 2 bases, with 15 bases between them. The CDR3 totals 14 residues. As DNA, the CDR3 is TGTGCCAGCGTCGCTGGGGACGGCAACACTGAAGCTTTCTTT. Amino acid sequence: CASVAGDGNTEAFF.

About this clonotype itself: The final CDR3 position lacks the conserved phenylalanine or tryptophan, pointing to a likely read error. It is unclear where the CDR3 begins or ends on the DNA, so no DNA is shown, and the CDR3 is as TCRdb lists it. The V and J genes are TRBV12-3 or TRBV12-4 and TRBJ2-6; TRBD2, as called in the table, went unchecked against the DNA. The CDR3 adds up to 9 amino acids, both ends counted. This chain's CDR3 is CASSFPGGP.

The genes are TRBV6-2 or TRBV6-3 and TRBJ2-2; 8 bases align to TRBD1. Per the germline V gene, CDR1 is MNHEY and CDR2 is SVGEGT. CDR3 length: 13 amino acids. Written as DNA, the CDR3 is TGTGCTGTAGGGACAGGGAACACCGGGGAGCTGTTTTTT. Protein sequence: CAVGTGNTGELFF.

In this sample, this clonotype turned up a few times. The chain combines TRBV7-9 with TRBJ1-2; 10 bases are shared with TRBD1. J was trimmed by 3 bases and V by 5 bases; bases with no gene match: 9. CDR3 length equals 16 residues. Germline-derived CDR1 and CDR2 are SEHNR and FQNEAQ (reference sequence). CDR3 protein: CASSPPRGQGDYGYTF. The DNA for the CDR3 is TGTGCCAGCAGCCCTCCGAGAGGACAGGGGGACTATGGCTACACCTTC.

This clonotype was observed a handful of times. The rearrangement uses TRBV7-2 and TRBJ2-1, with D maybe TRBD2 (6 bases). V lost 5 bases, J lost 4 bases, and 9 bases lay in between. CDR1 and CDR2 (germline): SGHTA, FQGNSA. There are 13 residues in the CDR3. The DNA for the CDR3 is TGTGCCAGCAGCCTAGGGACTTACAATGAGCAGTTCTTC. Its translation is CASSLGTYNEQFF.

V is TRBV13 and J is TRBJ1-2; 12 nucleotides match TRBD1. Germline CDR1 and CDR2: PRHDT and FYEKMQ (reference sequence). The CDR3 is made up of 16 amino acids. Trimming cost V 3 bases and J 6 bases; bases outside gene matches: 8. CDR3 sequence (DNA): TGTGCCAGCAGCTTTCCCGGGACAGGGGGCTTAAATGGCTACACCTTC. As protein: CASSFPGTGGLNGYTF.

The chain couples TRBV7-2 to TRBJ2-2; D perhaps matches TRBD2 (6 bases). The CDR3 has 15 residues. Trimming took 5 bases from V and 3 from J, leaving 13 bases between them. Germline CDR1 is SGHTA and CDR2 is FQGNSA. CDR3 sequence reads: CASSPPASDTGELFF. CDR3 DNA sequence: TGTGCCAGCAGCCCCCCGGCTAGCGACACCGGGGAGCTGTTTTTT.